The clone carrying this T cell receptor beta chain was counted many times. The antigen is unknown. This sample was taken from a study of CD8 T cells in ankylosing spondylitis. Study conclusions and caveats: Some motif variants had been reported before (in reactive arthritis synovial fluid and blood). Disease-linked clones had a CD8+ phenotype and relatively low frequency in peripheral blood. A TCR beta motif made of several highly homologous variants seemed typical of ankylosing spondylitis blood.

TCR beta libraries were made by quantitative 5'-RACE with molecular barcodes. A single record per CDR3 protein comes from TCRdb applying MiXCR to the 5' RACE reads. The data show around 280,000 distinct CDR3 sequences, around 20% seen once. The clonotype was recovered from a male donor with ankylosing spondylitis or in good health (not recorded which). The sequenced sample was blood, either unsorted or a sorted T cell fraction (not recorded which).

The chain's CDR3 is CASSRTGTGGNIQYF. CDR3 sequence (DNA): TGTGCCAGCAGCAGAACCGGGACTGGGGGAAACATTCAGTACTTC. The genes are TRBV5-6 and TRBJ2-4; TRBD2 is a possible D gene (6 bases). Trimming shortened V by 4 bases and J by 6 bases, and 17 bases separated the two germline ends. This CDR3 has 15 amino acids. CDR1 SGHDT and CDR2 YYEEEE come from the germline V gene.